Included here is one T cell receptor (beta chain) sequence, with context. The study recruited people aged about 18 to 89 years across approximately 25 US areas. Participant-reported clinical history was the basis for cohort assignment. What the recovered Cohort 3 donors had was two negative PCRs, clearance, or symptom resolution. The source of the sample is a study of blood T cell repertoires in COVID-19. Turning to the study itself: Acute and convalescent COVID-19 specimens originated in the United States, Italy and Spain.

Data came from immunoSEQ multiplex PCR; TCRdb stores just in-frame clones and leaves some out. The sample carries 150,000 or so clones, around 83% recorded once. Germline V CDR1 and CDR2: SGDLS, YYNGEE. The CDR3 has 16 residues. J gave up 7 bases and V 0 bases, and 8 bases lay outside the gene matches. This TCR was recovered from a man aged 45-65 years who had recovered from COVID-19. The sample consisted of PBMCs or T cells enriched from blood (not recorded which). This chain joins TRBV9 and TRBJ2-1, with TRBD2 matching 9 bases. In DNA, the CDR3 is TGTGCCAGCAGCGTAGCGGTCCAGCGGGGGGTAAATGAGCAGTTCTTC. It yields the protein CASSVAVQRGVNEQFF.